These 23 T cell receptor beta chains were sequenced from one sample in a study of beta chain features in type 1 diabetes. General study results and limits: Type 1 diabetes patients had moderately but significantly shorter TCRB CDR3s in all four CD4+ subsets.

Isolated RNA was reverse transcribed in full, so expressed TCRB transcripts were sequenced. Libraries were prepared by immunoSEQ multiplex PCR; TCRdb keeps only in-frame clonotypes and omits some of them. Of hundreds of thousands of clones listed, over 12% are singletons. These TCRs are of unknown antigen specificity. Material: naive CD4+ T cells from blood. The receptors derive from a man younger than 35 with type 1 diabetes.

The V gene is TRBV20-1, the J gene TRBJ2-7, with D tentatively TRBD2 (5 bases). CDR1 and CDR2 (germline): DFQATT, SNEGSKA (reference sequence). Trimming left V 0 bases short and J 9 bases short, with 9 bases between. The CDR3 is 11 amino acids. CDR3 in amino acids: CSARDLGLQYF. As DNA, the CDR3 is TGCAGTGCTAGAGATCTAGGACTGCAGTACTTC.

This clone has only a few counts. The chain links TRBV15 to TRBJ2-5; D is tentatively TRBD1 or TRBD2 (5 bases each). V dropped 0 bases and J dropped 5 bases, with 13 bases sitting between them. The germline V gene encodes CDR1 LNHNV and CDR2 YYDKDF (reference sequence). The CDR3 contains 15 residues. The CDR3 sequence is CATSRDPGRTETQYF. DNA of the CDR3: TGTGCCACCAGCAGAGACCCGGGACGAACGGAGACCCAGTACTTC.

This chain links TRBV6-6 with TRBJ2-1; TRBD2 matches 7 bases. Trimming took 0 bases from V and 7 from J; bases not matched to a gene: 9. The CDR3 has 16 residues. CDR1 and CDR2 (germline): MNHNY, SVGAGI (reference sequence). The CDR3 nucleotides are TGTGCCAGCAGTTACTCCGGGCGGGAGTATTTGAATGAGCAGTTCTTC. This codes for CASSYSGREYLNEQFF.

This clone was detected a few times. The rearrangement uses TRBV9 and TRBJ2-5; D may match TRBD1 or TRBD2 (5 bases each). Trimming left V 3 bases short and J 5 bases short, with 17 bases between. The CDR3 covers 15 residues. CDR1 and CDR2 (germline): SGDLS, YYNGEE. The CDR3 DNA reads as TGTGCCAGCAGCGCCGTCTTGGGACCGGGGGAGACCCAGTACTTC. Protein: CASSAVLGPGETQYF.

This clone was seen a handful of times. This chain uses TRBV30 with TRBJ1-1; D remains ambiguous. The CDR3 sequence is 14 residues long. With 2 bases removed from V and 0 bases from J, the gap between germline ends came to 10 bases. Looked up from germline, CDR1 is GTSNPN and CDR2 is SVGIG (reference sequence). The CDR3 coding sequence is TGTGCCTGGAGTCTCATCGGATTGAACACTGAAGCTTTCTTT. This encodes CAWSLIGLNTEAFF.

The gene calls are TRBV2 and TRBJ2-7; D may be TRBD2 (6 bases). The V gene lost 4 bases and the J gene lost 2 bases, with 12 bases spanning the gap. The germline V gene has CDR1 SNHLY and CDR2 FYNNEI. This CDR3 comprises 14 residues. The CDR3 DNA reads TGTGCCAGCAGTGCGGGACTCGTCGCCTACGAGCAGTACTTC. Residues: CASSAGLVAYEQYF.

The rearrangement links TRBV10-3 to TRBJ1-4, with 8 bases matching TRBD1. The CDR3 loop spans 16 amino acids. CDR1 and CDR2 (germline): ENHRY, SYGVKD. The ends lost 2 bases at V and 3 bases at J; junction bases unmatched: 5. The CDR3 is CAISEGQGRANEKLFF. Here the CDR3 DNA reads TGTGCCATCAGTGAGGGACAGGGTCGGGCTAATGAAAAACTGTTTTTT.

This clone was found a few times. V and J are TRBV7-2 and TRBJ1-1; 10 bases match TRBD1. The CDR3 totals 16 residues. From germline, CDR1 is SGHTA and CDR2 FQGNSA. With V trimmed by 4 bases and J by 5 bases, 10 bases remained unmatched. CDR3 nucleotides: TGTGCCAGCAGCTCCCTCCCGGGACAGGGGTGGACTGAAGCTTTCTTT. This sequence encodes CASSSLPGQGWTEAFF.

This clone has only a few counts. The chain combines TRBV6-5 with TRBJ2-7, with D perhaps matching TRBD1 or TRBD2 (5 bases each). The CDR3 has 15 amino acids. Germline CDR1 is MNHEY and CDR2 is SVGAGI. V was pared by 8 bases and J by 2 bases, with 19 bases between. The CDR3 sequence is CASSLRGREPYEQYF. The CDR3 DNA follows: TGTGCCAGCTCCCTCCGGGGCAGGGAACCCTACGAGCAGTACTTC.

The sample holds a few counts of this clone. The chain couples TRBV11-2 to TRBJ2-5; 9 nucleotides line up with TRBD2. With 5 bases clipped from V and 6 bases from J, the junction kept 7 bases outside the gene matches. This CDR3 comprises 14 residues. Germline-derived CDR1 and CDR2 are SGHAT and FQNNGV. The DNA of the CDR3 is TGTGCCAGCAGCGCCTGGCGGGAGGGGAAGACCCAGTACTTC. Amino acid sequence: CASSAWREGKTQYF.

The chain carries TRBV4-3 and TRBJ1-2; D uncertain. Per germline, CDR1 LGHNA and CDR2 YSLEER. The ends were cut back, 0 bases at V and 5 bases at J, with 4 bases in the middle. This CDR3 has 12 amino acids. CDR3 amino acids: CASSQERYGYTF. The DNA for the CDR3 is TGCGCCAGCAGCCAAGAAAGATATGGCTACACCTTC.

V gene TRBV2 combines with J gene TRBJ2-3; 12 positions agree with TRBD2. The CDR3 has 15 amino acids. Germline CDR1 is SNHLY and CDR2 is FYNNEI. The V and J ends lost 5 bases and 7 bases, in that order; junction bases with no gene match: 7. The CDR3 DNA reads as TGTGCCAGCAGTCCGACTAGCGGGAGTGGTCATACGCAGTATTTT. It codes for CASSPTSGSGHTQYF.

CDR3 sequence reads: CASRLAFKREGRYEQYF. CDR3 nucleotides: TGCGCCAGCAGACTTGCCTTTAAGCGGGAGGGCCGCTACGAGCAGTACTTC. V is TRBV5-1 and J is TRBJ2-7; 10 bases match TRBD2. The CDR3 totals 17 residues. Germline assignment: CDR1 SGHRS and CDR2 YFSETQ. Unmatched junction bases numbered 14, after V lost 5 bases and J lost 3 bases.

Here the CDR3 DNA reads TGTGCCAGCAGTTCCGTCCCGGGACTAGCGGCCAATAAGTACTTC. Protein sequence: CASSSVPGLAANKYF. The rearrangement uses TRBV6-1 and TRBJ2-7; 11 bases align to TRBD2. With V trimmed by 5 bases and J by 11 bases, 14 bases remained unmatched. The CDR3 length is 15 residues. Per germline, CDR1 MNHNS and CDR2 SASEGT.

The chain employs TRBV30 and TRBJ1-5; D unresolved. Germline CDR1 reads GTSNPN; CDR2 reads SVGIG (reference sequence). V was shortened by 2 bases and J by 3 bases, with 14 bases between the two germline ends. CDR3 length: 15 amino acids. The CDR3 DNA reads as TGTGCCTGGAGTCCTGGGAATGGGGACAATCAGCCCCAGCATTTT. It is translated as CAWSPGNGDNQPQHF. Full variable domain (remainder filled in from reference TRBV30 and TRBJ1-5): SQTIHQWPATLVQPVGSPLSLECTVEGTSNPNLYWYRQAAGRGLQLLFYSVGIGQISSEVPQNLSASRPQDRQFILSSKKLLLSDSGFYLCAWSPGNGDNQPQHFGDGTRLSIL.

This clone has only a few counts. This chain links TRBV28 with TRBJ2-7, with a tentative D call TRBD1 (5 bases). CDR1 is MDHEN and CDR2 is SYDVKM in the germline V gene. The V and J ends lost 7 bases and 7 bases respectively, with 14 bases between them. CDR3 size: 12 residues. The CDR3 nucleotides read TGTGCCAGCACCCTAACAGCAGGGGAGCAGTACTTC. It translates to CASTLTAGEQYF. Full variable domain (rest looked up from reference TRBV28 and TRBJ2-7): DVKVTQSSRYLVKRTGEKVFLECVQDMDHENMFWYRQDPGLGLRLIYFSYDVKMKEKGDIPEGYSVSREKKERFSLILESASTNQTSMYLCASTLTAGEQYFGPGTRLTVT.

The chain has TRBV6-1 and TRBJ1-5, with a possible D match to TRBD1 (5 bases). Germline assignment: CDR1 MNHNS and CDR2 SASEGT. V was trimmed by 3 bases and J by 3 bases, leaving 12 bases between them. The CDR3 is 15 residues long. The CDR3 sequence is CASSEQGMTNQPQHF. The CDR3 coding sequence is TGTGCCAGCAGTGAGCAGGGAATGACCAATCAGCCCCAGCATTTT.

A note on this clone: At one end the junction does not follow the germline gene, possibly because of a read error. CDR3 sequence: CASSSTPGTSHEQYF. The CDR3 coding sequence is TGTGCCAGCAGTTCTACCCCCGGGACCTCCCACGAGCAGTACTTC. The chain joins TRBV6-5 to TRBJ2-7; D assignment may be TRBD1 or TRBD2 (5 bases each). Germline lookup yields CDR1 MNHEY and CDR2 SVGAGI. The CDR3 contains 15 residues.

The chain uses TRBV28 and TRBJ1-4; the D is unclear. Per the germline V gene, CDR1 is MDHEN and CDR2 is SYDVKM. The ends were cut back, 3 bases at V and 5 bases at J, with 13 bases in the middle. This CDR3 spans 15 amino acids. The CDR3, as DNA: TGTGCCAGCAGTTTGCGGGCCACGCGGAATGAAAAACTGTTTTTT. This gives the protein CASSLRATRNEKLFF.

CDR3 amino acids: CASSEAAALGQPQHF. In DNA, the CDR3 is TGTGCCAGCAGTGAAGCGGCAGCCTTAGGGCAGCCCCAGCATTTT. This chain links TRBV2 with TRBJ1-5; D remains ambiguous. Between the trimmed V and J ends, which lost 0 bases and 7 bases, there was a span of 13 bases. This CDR3 is built from 15 residues. Germline assignment: CDR1 SNHLY and CDR2 FYNNEI. Using reference TRBV2 and TRBJ1-5 for the parts outside the CDR3, the full variable domain is EPEVTQTPSHQVTQMGQEVILRCVPISNHLYFYWYRQILGQKVEFLVSFYNNEISEKSEIFDDQFSVERPDGSNFTLKIRSTKLEDSAMYFCASSEAAALGQPQHFGDGTRLSIL.

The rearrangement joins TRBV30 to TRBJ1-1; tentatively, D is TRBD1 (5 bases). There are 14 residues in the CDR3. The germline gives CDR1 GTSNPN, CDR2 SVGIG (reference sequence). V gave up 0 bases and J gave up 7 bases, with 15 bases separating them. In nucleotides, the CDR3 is TGTGCCTGGAGTGTAAGGAGCCCGGGGGGTGAAGCTTTCTTT. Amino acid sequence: CAWSVRSPGGEAFF. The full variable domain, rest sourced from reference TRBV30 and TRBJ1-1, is SQTIHQWPATLVQPVGSPLSLECTVEGTSNPNLYWYRQAAGRGLQLLFYSVGIGQISSEVPQNLSASRPQDRQFILSSKKLLLSDSGFYLCAWSVRSPGGEAFFGQGTRLTVV.

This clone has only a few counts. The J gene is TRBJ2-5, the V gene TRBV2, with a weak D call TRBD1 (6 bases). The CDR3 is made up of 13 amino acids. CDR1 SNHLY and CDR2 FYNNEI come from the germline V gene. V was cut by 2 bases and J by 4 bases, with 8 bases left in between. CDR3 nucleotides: TGTGCCAGCAGTGAAACAGGGAGAGAGACCCAGTACTTC. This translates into CASSETGRETQYF.

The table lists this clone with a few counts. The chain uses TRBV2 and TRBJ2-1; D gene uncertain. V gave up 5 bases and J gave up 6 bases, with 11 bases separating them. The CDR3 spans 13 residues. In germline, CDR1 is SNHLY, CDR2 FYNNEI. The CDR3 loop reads CASSTRPLNEQFF. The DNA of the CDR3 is TGTGCCAGCAGTACGCGGCCCCTCAATGAGCAGTTCTTC.